This T cell receptor (beta chain) was documented in a study of spatial heterogeneity in lung cancer. This clonotype was observed at least ten times. V lost 8 bases and J lost 2, with 3 bases in between. Germline values: CDR1 LNHNV, CDR2 YYDKDF (reference sequence). The CDR3 length is 11 residues. TCRdb fed the 5' RACE reads into MiXCR, producing one record per CDR3 protein. The profile covers fewer than 150,000 distinct CDR3 sequences, with approximately 11% appearing a single time and approximately 25% taken by the ten largest. Time point given: blood at routine non-recurrence follow-up after resection. The authors sequenced whole RNA from tumor, nontumor lung or frozen PBMC without sorting.

The source was PBMCs, collected at follow-up. The rearrangement joins TRBV15 to TRBJ2-2; no definite D call. This receptor was obtained from a female donor with early-stage non-small cell lung cancer. The CDR3 sequence: CATGNTGELFF. CDR3 nucleotide sequence: TGTGCCACCGGTAACACCGGGGAGCTGTTTTTT.